Each of the 8 T cell receptor beta chains below was sequenced from the same sample in a study of technical replicates of blood from several donors. Here immunoSEQ multiplex PCR was the method, and the copy in TCRdb shows in-frame clones only, minus some. This table has more than 75,000 clones, 85% to 95% appearing once. What was sequenced was T cells isolated from PBMCs. The receptors shown here come from a human donor in good health.

The sample holds one count of this clone. The chain couples TRBV18 to TRBJ1-4; D uncertain. Germline loops: CDR1 KGHSH, CDR2 LQKENI. The CDR3 length is 16 residues. With 5 bases removed from V and 3 bases from J, the gap between germline ends came to 16 bases. CDR3 bases: TGTGCCAGCTCATCAGAAACGCGGGAGGCTAATGAAAAACTGTTTTTT. This codes for CASSSETREANEKLFF.

The chain uses TRBV28 and TRBJ1-1; TRBD1 aligns across 7 bases. Germline CDR1 is MDHEN and CDR2 is SYDVKM. With V trimmed by 5 bases and J by 12 bases, 9 bases remained unmatched. The CDR3 is made up of 12 amino acids. The CDR3 DNA reads as TGTGCCAGCAGTGATCGACAGGGCGGGACTTTCTTT. This sequence encodes CASSDRQGGTFF.

The V gene is TRBV15, the J gene TRBJ2-3; D gene uncertain. The CDR3 covers 14 residues. Germline V CDR1 and CDR2: LNHNV, YYDKDF (reference sequence). Trimming stripped 2 bases from V and 3 bases from J, with 9 bases between. CDR3 nucleotides: TGTGCCACCAGCAGAACGGCGGAGACAGATACGCAGTATTTT. Translated: CATSRTAETDTQYF.

V usage is TRBV4-1 and J usage is TRBJ2-5; 8 bases are a match to TRBD2. V lost 0 bases, J lost 1 base, and 10 bases stayed unmatched. Germline lookup yields CDR1 MGHRA and CDR2 YSYEKL. This CDR3 contains 18 residues. CDR3 residues: CASSQDRGTRPLQETQYF. Here the CDR3 DNA reads TGCGCCAGCAGCCAAGATCGGGGGACTAGACCCCTCCAAGAGACCCAGTACTTC.

This clone was detected once. This chain links TRBV7-3 with TRBJ1-1, with 7 bases fitting TRBD1. V lost 5 bases to trimming and J lost 4 bases; unmatched junction nucleotides: 13. Germline V gene data show CDR1 as SGHTA and CDR2 as FQGTGA. This CDR3 is built from 16 residues. The CDR3 nucleotides are TGTGCCAGCAGCCGCTCCGGGGGACAGCACACCACTGAAGCTTTCTTT. It yields the protein CASSRSGGQHTTEAFF.

This clone was recorded only once. The germline gene is not matched at one end of the junction; a read error may be the cause. This chain links TRBV13 with TRBJ2-2; no definite D call. CDR1 is PRHDT and CDR2 is FYEKMQ in the germline V gene (reference sequence). The CDR3 extends over 13 amino acids. The CDR3 DNA reads as TGTGCCAGCAGCCTAGGCCTCCCCGGGGAGCTGTTTTTT. The encoded protein is CASSLGLPGELFF.

The chain couples TRBV6-6 to TRBJ1-1, with D possibly matching TRBD1 (5 bases). CDR3 length: 12 amino acids. Germline CDR1 and CDR2: MNHNY and SVGAGI (reference sequence). Trimming cost V 6 bases and J 7 bases, with 12 bases left between them. CDR3 protein: CASSTARDEAFF. In nucleotides, the CDR3 is TGTGCCAGCAGCACAGCCAGGGATGAAGCTTTCTTT.

The J gene is TRBJ1-2, the V gene TRBV14, with D perhaps TRBD1 (6 bases). Germline V gene sequence: CDR1 SGHDN, CDR2 FVKESK. Trimming pared 0 bases from V and 3 bases from J, leaving 11 bases between. The CDR3 runs to 15 residues. The CDR3 region has the DNA TGTGCCAGCAGCCAAGAAGCAGGGGTAGACTATGGCTACACCTTC. It encodes CASSQEAGVDYGYTF.